These 2 T cell receptor beta chains originate from one sample sequenced in a study of T cell responses to AZD1222 COVID-19 vaccine. Generated by immunoSEQ multiplex PCR, the TCRdb table keeps only in-frame clones and is missing some. The data show 80,000 or so clones, under 95% seen once. This sample comprised peripheral blood, obtained 28 days after the second AZD1222 dose. All receptors come from an adult who received the AZD1222 COVID-19 vaccine.

The J gene is TRBJ2-7, the V gene TRBV4-2, with D possibly called TRBD1 or TRBD2 (5 bases each). The CDR3 runs to 14 residues. V gave up 0 bases and J gave up 2 bases, with 8 bases separating them. CDR1 LGHNA and CDR2 YNFKEQ come from the germline V gene. CDR3 sequence reads: CASSQELGAYEQYF. The CDR3, as DNA: TGTGCCAGCAGCCAAGAACTAGGGGCCTACGAGCAGTACTTC.

This rearrangement joins TRBV6-5 to TRBJ1-2; D possibly corresponds to TRBD1 (5 bases). Germline assignment: CDR1 MNHEY and CDR2 SVGAGI. The CDR3 runs 14 residues. Trimming took 6 bases from V and 3 from J, leaving 14 bases between them. DNA for the CDR3: TGTGCCAGCAGGAGAGGGGAAAACGACTATGGCTACACCTTC. This gives the protein CASRRGENDYGYTF.